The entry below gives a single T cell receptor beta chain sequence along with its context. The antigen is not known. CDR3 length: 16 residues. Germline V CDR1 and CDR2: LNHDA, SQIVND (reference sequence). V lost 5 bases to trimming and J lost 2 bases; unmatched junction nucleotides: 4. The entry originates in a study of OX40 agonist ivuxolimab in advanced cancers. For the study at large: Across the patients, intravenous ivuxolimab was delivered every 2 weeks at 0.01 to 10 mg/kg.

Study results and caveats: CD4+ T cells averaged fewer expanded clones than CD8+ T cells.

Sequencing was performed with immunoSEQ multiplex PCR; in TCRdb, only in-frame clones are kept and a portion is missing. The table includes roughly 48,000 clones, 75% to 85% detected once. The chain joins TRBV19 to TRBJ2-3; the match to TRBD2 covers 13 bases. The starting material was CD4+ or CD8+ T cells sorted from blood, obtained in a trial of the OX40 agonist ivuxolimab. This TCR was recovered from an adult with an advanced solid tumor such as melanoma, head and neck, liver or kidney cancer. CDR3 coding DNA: TGTGCCAGTAGTGTACTAGCGGGGGGGACCACAGATACGCAGTATTTT. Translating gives CASSVLAGGTTDTQYF. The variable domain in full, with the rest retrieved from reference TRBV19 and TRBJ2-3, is DGGITQSPKYLFRKEGQNVTLSCEQNLNHDAMYWYRQDPGQGLRLIYYSQIVNDFQKGDIAEGYSVSREKKESFPLTVTSAQKNPTAFYLCASSVLAGGTTDTQYFGPGTRLTVL.